Listed below are T cell receptor beta chains from one sample, sequenced in a study of T cells after posttransplantation cyclophosphamide. The data were produced by immunoSEQ multiplex PCR, yet TCRdb's version contains in-frame clones alone and is incomplete. The sample yields tens of thousands of clones, 85% to 90% seen once. Sequenced sample: PBMCs. These receptors were taken from a man younger than 40 with a blood cancer, CMV-positive, and with a related stem cell donor. Each CDR3 is given with its conserved first and last residue. Fields, in order: clone size, D gene, V gene, CDR3 length, J gene, CDR3 DNA, CDR3 protein. The D gene is left open where the match is weak. A clone size is listed for some rows: how often the clone was seen (once, few, many), or a class if it is expanded.

few	TRBD2	TRBV5-4	15	TRBJ2-7	TGTGCCAGCAGCTTCCGGGGGGGAGCCTCCTACGAGCAGTACTTC	CASSFRGGASYEQYF
NA	TRBD1	TRBV5-8	15	TRBJ1-2	TGTGCCAGCAGCTTTTCCCTGGACAGGTTTTATGGCTACACCTTC	CASSFSLDRFYGYTF
NA	NA	TRBV4-1	19	TRBJ2-6	TGCGCCAGCAGGTCGACGCTTACAGGCCCCTCCTCTGGGGCCAACGTCCTGACTTTC	CASRSTLTGPSSGANVLTF
NA	NA	TRBV27	14	TRBJ2-7	TGTGCCAGCAGCCCAACTAGCCCAACCTACGAGCAGTACTTC	CASSPTSPTYEQYF
NA	NA	TRBV4-2	13	TRBJ2-7	TGTGCCAGCAGCCAAGATTGGGAGACCGAGCAGTACTTC	CASSQDWETEQYF
NA	NA	TRBV5-1	16	TRBJ1-1	TGCGCCAGCAGCTTGAGGGACCTACGGGGGGGCACTGAAGCTTTCTTT	CASSLRDLRGGTEAFF
NA	NA	TRBV28	13	TRBJ1-3	TGTGCCAGCAGTTACCGGACAGGAAACACCATATATTTT	CASSYRTGNTIYF
NA	TRBD1	TRBV27	15	TRBJ2-7	TGTGCCAGCAGGGCGACAGGGGGCGCTTACTACGAGCAGTACTTC	CASRATGGAYYEQYF
few	NA	TRBV19	12	TRBJ1-1	TGTGCCAGTACCGGGGGTTTGACTGAAGCTTTCTTT	CASTGGLTEAFF
few	NA	TRBV2	13	TRBJ1-5	TGTGCCAGCAGGAGTGAGAGCAATCAGCCCCAGCATTTT	CASRSESNQPQHF
NA	NA	TRBV5-1	14	TRBJ2-5	TGCGCCAGCAGCTTCGGGGGGCCGGGGGAGACCCAGTACTTC	CASSFGGPGETQYF
NA	TRBD1	TRBV30	15	TRBJ1-5	TGTGCCTGGAGTGTACGCGGACAGGGAGGGCAGCCCCAGCATTTT	CAWSVRGQGGQPQHF
NA	TRBD2	TRBV7-8	16	TRBJ2-7	TGTGCCAGCAGCTCTAAAACTAGCGGGAGTTTTTACGAGCAGTACTTC	CASSSKTSGSFYEQYF